A single sample gave rise to the 14 T cell receptor beta chains below, sequenced in a study of blood T cell repertoires in COVID-19. Using immunoSEQ multiplex PCR, the repertoire was profiled, and TCRdb retains in-frame clones only, with some absent. The sample shows some 130,000 clones, more than 80% of them seen only once. Sequencing input: peripheral blood. These receptors came from a human donor in a cohort sampled during active COVID-19.

This clone was seen only once. The V and J genes are TRBV15 and TRBJ2-5; D gene ambiguous. Between the trimmed V and J ends, which lost 0 bases and 2 bases, there was a span of 10 bases. Germline V CDR1 and CDR2: LNHNV, YYDKDF (reference sequence). The CDR3 is 15 amino acids. The DNA of the CDR3 is TGTGCCACCAGCAGAGATCTTGCGGAGCAAGAGACCCAGTACTTC. Amino acid sequence: CATSRDLAEQETQYF.

J is TRBJ1-3 and V is TRBV12-5; no reliable D call. Germline CDR1 and CDR2: LGHNT and FRNRAP. The CDR3 has 18 amino acids. V lost 7 bases to trimming and J lost 1 base, with 23 bases between them. The CDR3 DNA is TGTGCTAGTGTTCAAGTCGGTTGGACCCGAGGGTCTGGAAACACCATATATTTT. As protein: CASVQVGWTRGSGNTIYF. Looking up the rest from reference TRBV12-5 and TRBJ1-3 gives the full variable domain: DARVTQTPRHKVTEMGQEVTMRCQPILGHNTVFWYRQTMMQGLELLAYFRNRAPLDDSGMPKDRFSAEMPDATLATLKIQPSEPRDSAVYFCASVQVGWTRGSGNTIYFGEGSWLTVV.

The chain carries TRBV24-1 and TRBJ2-1, with D tentatively TRBD2 (6 bases). V gave up 6 bases and J gave up 15 bases, with 17 bases separating them. In germline, CDR1 is KGHDR, CDR2 SFDVKD. This CDR3 is built from 12 residues. In DNA, the CDR3 is TGTGCCACCAGTCAACGGCGGGACCGGTGGTTCTTC. It specifies CATSQRRDRWFF.

This sequence joins TRBV7-2 and TRBJ2-1, with 9 nucleotides matching TRBD2. Per the germline V gene, CDR1 is SGHTA and CDR2 is FQGNSA. The CDR3 loop spans 16 amino acids. J was trimmed by 7 bases and V by 4 bases; bases with no gene match: 11. The CDR3 protein is CASSWSAGGPPNEQFF. Here the CDR3 DNA reads TGTGCCAGCAGCTGGTCGGCGGGAGGGCCCCCAAATGAGCAGTTCTTC.

This rearrangement joins TRBV6-2 or TRBV6-3 to TRBJ2-7; tentative D call: TRBD2 (6 bases). This CDR3 has 14 residues. Trimming took 6 bases from V and 0 from J, leaving 12 bases between them. Germline values: CDR1 MNHEY, CDR2 SVGEGT. The CDR3 region has the DNA TGTGCCAGCAGCTCGGAGGGGTTCTCCTACGAGCAGTACTTC. It specifies CASSSEGFSYEQYF.

V and J are TRBV7-9 and TRBJ2-1; 13 bases are a match to TRBD2. Germline V gene sequence: CDR1 SEHNR, CDR2 FQNEAQ (reference sequence). The CDR3 has 15 amino acids. With V trimmed by 5 bases and J by 4 bases, 2 bases remained unmatched. The CDR3 loop is CASSGLAGDYNEQFF. The CDR3 region has the DNA TGTGCCAGCAGCGGACTAGCGGGGGATTACAATGAGCAGTTCTTC.

The chain uses TRBV25-1 and TRBJ2-3; 11 positions agree with TRBD2. The CDR3 consists of 15 residues. CDR1 is MGHDK and CDR2 is SYGVNS in the germline V gene. Trimming cost V 3 bases and J 4 bases; bases outside gene matches: 3. The CDR3 coding sequence is TGTGCCAGCAGTGATCTAGCGGGGGGTGCAGATACGCAGTATTTT. Translated, it gives CASSDLAGGADTQYF.

The rearrangement uses TRBV9 and TRBJ1-2; D gene uncertain. CDR3 size: 15 residues. Germline values: CDR1 SGDLS, CDR2 YYNGEE. V dropped 1 base and J dropped 8 bases, with 18 bases sitting between them. This chain's CDR3 is CASSVRAGSLGGYTF. In DNA, the CDR3 is TGTGCCAGCAGCGTACGGGCGGGGTCCCTAGGGGGCTACACCTTC. The full variable domain, in which reference TRBV9 and TRBJ1-2 provide the parts outside the CDR3, is DSGVTQTPKHLITATGQRVTLRCSPRSGDLSVYWYQQSLDQGLQFLIQYYNGEERAKGNILERFSAQQFPDLHSELNLSSLELGDSALYFCASSVRAGSLGGYTFGSGTRLTVV.

The rearrangement joins TRBV6-6 to TRBJ1-4; D gene unclear. Germline CDR1 reads MNHNY; CDR2 reads SVGAGI (reference sequence). The V and J ends lost 11 bases and 0 bases respectively, with 10 bases between them. The CDR3 extends over 13 amino acids. CDR3 coding DNA: TGTGCCGGCCAAGAAACAACTAATGAAAAACTGTTTTTT. Encoded protein: CAGQETTNEKLFF.

The chain uses TRBV7-2 and TRBJ1-5, with TRBD1 identical over 8 bases. The trim removed 5 bases at V and 6 bases at J, leaving 9 bases unmatched. There are 15 residues in the CDR3. Germline-derived CDR1 and CDR2 are SGHTA and FQGNSA. The CDR3 sequence is CASSLYIQGGQPQHF. CDR3 sequence (DNA): TGTGCCAGCAGCCTTTACATACAGGGGGGTCAGCCCCAGCATTTT.

The chain has TRBV25-1 and TRBJ2-6; tentatively, D is TRBD2 (5 bases). From germline, CDR1 is MGHDK and CDR2 SYGVNS. This CDR3 has 16 amino acids. V lost 6 bases and J lost 0, with 12 bases in between. For the CDR3, the DNA is TGTGCCAGCAGCCTGACCGGGAACTCTGGGGCCAACGTCCTGACTTTC. Translated, it gives CASSLTGNSGANVLTF.

The chain joins TRBV24-1 to TRBJ2-5; TRBD2 agrees at 9 bases. The V and J ends lost 9 bases and 5 bases, in that order; junction bases with no gene match: 18. Germline V lookup: CDR1 KGHDR, CDR2 SFDVKD. The CDR3 has 17 residues. The CDR3 protein is CATSGGHIAGARETQYF. The CDR3 region has the DNA TGTGCCACCTCGGGCGGACACATAGCGGGAGCTAGGGAGACCCAGTACTTC.

This chain links TRBV7-2 with TRBJ2-3, with a possible D match to TRBD2 (6 bases). From germline, CDR1 is SGHTA and CDR2 FQGNSA. The CDR3 length is 15 residues. The germline V and J ends were trimmed by 8 bases and 8 bases, with 23 bases remaining between them. This CDR3 is CASLRGGERHGTQYF. CDR3 sequence (DNA): TGTGCCAGCCTTCGGGGCGGGGAACGACACGGTACGCAGTATTTT.

This chain joins TRBV2 and TRBJ1-5; no definite D call. The CDR3 is made up of 13 amino acids. V was clipped by 8 bases and J by 0 bases, with 8 bases between them. CDR1 SNHLY and CDR2 FYNNEI come from the germline V gene. In DNA, the CDR3 is TGTGCCAGCTCACCAGATAGCAATCAGCCCCAGCATTTT. Translating gives CASSPDSNQPQHF.